Each of the 29 T cell receptor beta chains below was sequenced from the same sample in a study of blood T cells in healthy people across ages. Alongside a J-beta primer mix, a sample-barcoded 5' primer served in a second PCR lasting about 7 to 12 cycles. TCRdb reprocessed the 5' RACE reads via MiXCR and lists one record per CDR3 protein. This table holds roughly 800,000 distinct CDR3 sequences, 53% found once. Sequencing used blood. The source is a man aged 80 or over in good health.

The chain employs TRBV7-9 and TRBJ1-2; possibly TRBD1 for D (5 bases). Germline CDR1 reads SEHNR; CDR2 reads FQNEAQ (reference sequence). The CDR3 length is 15 residues. V was shortened by 1 base and J by 4 bases, with 13 bases between the two germline ends. In DNA, the CDR3 is TGTGCCAGCAGCTTAGGCTCCGGGGCCAGCTATGGCTACACCTTC. This gives the protein CASSLGSGASYGYTF.

CDR3 loop: CASSLDSGSSNEQYF. In nucleotides, the CDR3 is TGTGCCAGCAGCTTAGACAGCGGGAGCTCGAATGAGCAGTACTTC. The chain couples TRBV7-2 to TRBJ2-7, with TRBD2 identical over 8 bases. V shed 1 base and J 7 bases; nucleotides not matched to a gene: 9. This CDR3 has 15 amino acids. CDR1 SGHTA and CDR2 FQGNSA come from the germline V gene.

This clonotype occurred a few times. The rearrangement links TRBV7-2 to TRBJ1-2, with TRBD1 identical over 11 bases. Germline loops: CDR1 SGHTA, CDR2 FQGNSA. The junction had 12 bases not matched to a gene; V was cut back by 6 bases and J by 3 bases. The CDR3 sequence is 17 residues long. The DNA of the CDR3 is TGTGCCAGCAGACCGGCCGGGACAGGGGGTACGGACTATGGCTACACCTTC. Amino acid sequence: CASRPAGTGGTDYGYTF.

This sequence joins TRBV12-3 or TRBV12-4 and TRBJ1-2; D possibly corresponds to TRBD1 (6 bases). This CDR3 comprises 15 residues. Between the trimmed V and J ends, which lost 1 base and 2 bases, there was a span of 11 bases. The CDR3 nucleotides are TGTGCCAGCAGTTTAGGTACAGGGAGCAACTATGGCTACACCTTC. This gives the protein CASSLGTGSNYGYTF.

CDR3 nucleotide sequence: TGTGCCAGCAGCTTGGAGTCCCAGGGGAGGGAGACCCAGTACTTC. It translates to CASSLESQGRETQYF. V usage is TRBV5-5 and J usage is TRBJ2-5; D possibly uses TRBD1 or TRBD2 (6 bases each). Trimming shortened V by 0 bases and J by 5 bases, and 14 bases separated the two germline ends. The CDR3 extends over 15 amino acids. Germline assignment: CDR1 SGHKS and CDR2 YYEKEE (reference sequence). Full variable domain (remainder filled in from reference TRBV5-5 and TRBJ2-5): DAGVTQSPTHLIKTRGQQVTLRCSPISGHKSVSWYQQVLGQGPQFIFQYYEKEERGRGNFPDRFSARQFPNYSSELNVNALLLGDSALYLCASSLESQGRETQYFGPGTRLLVL.

The chain employs TRBV7-9 and TRBJ2-5; either TRBD1 or TRBD2 may supply D (6 bases each). Germline CDR1 reads SEHNR; CDR2 reads FQNEAQ (reference sequence). V lost 5 bases, J lost 2 bases, and 24 bases lay in between. The CDR3 consists of 18 residues. Here the CDR3 reads CASSRDKGGEGQQETQYF. The CDR3 DNA reads TGTGCCAGCAGCAGAGACAAAGGAGGGGAAGGACAGCAAGAGACCCAGTACTTC.

This clonotype was found a few times. V is TRBV9 and J is TRBJ2-3; no definite D call. This CDR3 region has 13 residues. Germline V gene sequence: CDR1 SGDLS, CDR2 YYNGEE. V dropped 5 bases and J dropped 6 bases, with 13 bases sitting between them. The CDR3 reads CASSSGPPDTQYF. In nucleotides, the CDR3 is TGTGCCAGCAGTTCCGGGCCCCCGGATACGCAGTATTTT. The whole variable domain, filled in from reference TRBV9 and TRBJ2-3, reads DSGVTQTPKHLITATGQRVTLRCSPRSGDLSVYWYQQSLDQGLQFLIQYYNGEERAKGNILERFSAQQFPDLHSELNLSSLELGDSALYFCASSSGPPDTQYFGPGTRLTVL.

Written as DNA, the CDR3 is TGCAGTGCAAGCCCTAGCGGGAGCCTATCTGGGGCCAACGTCCTGACTTTC. It yields the protein CSASPSGSLSGANVLTF. The chain couples TRBV20-1 to TRBJ2-6; 10 nucleotides align to TRBD2. The V gene's germline CDR1 is DFQATT and CDR2 SNEGSKA (reference sequence). The CDR3 is 17 residues long. V dropped 6 bases and J dropped 1; count of bases not matched to a gene: 9.

This clonotype was counted only a few times. This chain joins TRBV7-2 and TRBJ2-5, with 11 nucleotides matching TRBD2. CDR3 length equals 15 residues. V gave up 4 bases and J gave up 3 bases; unmatched junction bases: 4. The germline V gene encodes CDR1 SGHTA and CDR2 FQGNSA. The chain's CDR3 is CASSSSGRREETQYF. CDR3 DNA sequence: TGTGCCAGCAGCTCTAGCGGGAGGCGGGAAGAGACCCAGTACTTC.

V usage is TRBV11-3 and J usage is TRBJ1-2, with TRBD1 as a possible D gene (6 bases). The CDR3 runs to 15 residues. Germline V CDR1 and CDR2: SGHNT, YENEEA. Trimming left V 7 bases short and J 0 bases short, with 15 bases between. The CDR3 is CASTRGGVPNYGYTF. The CDR3 DNA reads TGTGCCAGCACCCGGGGGGGCGTACCTAACTATGGCTACACCTTC.

This chain joins TRBV7-9 and TRBJ1-2; 11 bases are shared with TRBD1. Trimming removed 5 bases from V and 3 bases from J; junction bases left unmatched: 5. The CDR3 is 15 amino acids. Germline assignment: CDR1 SEHNR and CDR2 FQNEAQ (reference sequence). DNA of the CDR3: TGTGCCAGCAGCAGGACAGGGGGCGCTGACTATGGCTACACCTTC. This encodes CASSRTGGADYGYTF.

As concerns this clonotype: A much larger clone lies one base from this, so it may be a read error. The chain combines TRBV12-3 or TRBV12-4 with TRBJ2-5; TRBD1 matches at 10 bases. With V trimmed by 6 bases and J by 11 bases, 15 bases remained unmatched. The CDR3 length is 15 residues. CDR3: CASSPSDRGSMKQYF. The CDR3 DNA sequence: TGTGCCAGCAGCCCCTCGGACAGGGGGAGTATGAAGCAGTACTTC.

The V gene is TRBV20-1, the J gene TRBJ2-5; 9 bases map to TRBD2. After removal of 1 base from V and 4 bases from J, the junction contained 7 bases not matched to a gene. The CDR3 spans 15 residues. Germline values: CDR1 DFQATT, CDR2 SNEGSKA (reference sequence). The CDR3 DNA is TGCAGTGCTAGAGCTCTAGCGGGGCCCGGAGAGACCCAGTACTTC. Translation gives CSARALAGPGETQYF.

J is TRBJ2-2 and V is TRBV5-6; 12 positions agree with TRBD1. CDR3 length: 16 residues. V lost 4 bases and J lost 4; bases outside the gene matches: 5. The germline gives CDR1 SGHDT, CDR2 YYEEEE. CDR3 nucleotides: TGTGCCAGCAGCACGGGGACAGGGGGCTTCACCGGGGAGCTGTTTTTT. Amino acids: CASSTGTGGFTGELFF.

V is TRBV5-1 and J is TRBJ2-7, with 9 bases that match TRBD2. This CDR3 comprises 14 residues. Unmatched junction bases numbered 9, after V lost 7 bases and J lost 4 bases. Germline V gives CDR1 SGHRS, CDR2 YFSETQ. The CDR3 sequence is CASRRTSDNYEQYF. The CDR3 DNA reads as TGCGCCAGCCGTCGGACTAGCGATAATTACGAGCAGTACTTC.

J is TRBJ2-1 and V is TRBV10-3; a weak D match, TRBD2 (5 bases). CDR1 is ENHRY and CDR2 is SYGVKD in the germline V gene. V shed 0 bases and J shed 10 bases, with 10 bases lying between them. The CDR3 runs 13 residues. CDR3 amino acids: CAISESVTGEQFF. CDR3 sequence (DNA): TGTGCCATCAGTGAGTCTGTTACGGGGGAGCAGTTCTTC.

In this sample, this clonotype turned up once. The chain uses TRBV12-3 or TRBV12-4 and TRBJ1-2; D possibly corresponds to TRBD1 (6 bases). CDR3 length: 15 residues. The ends were cut back, 5 bases at V and 3 bases at J, with 16 bases in the middle. The CDR3 reads CASSPRTETYYGYTF. The CDR3 coding sequence is TGTGCCAGCAGTCCCCGGACAGAAACTTACTATGGCTACACCTTC.

Concerning this clonotype: One base away lies a much larger clone, so this may be a sequencing read error. The chain carries TRBV2 and TRBJ2-4, with TRBD2 as a possible D gene (6 bases). TRBJ2-7 explains the end of the DNA better; the J call may be wrong. Per the germline V gene, CDR1 is SNHLY and CDR2 is FYNNEI. This CDR3 region has 14 residues. CDR3 residues: CASSVSGITYEQYF. The CDR3 DNA sequence: TGTGCCAGCAGTGTTAGCGGCATCACCTACGAGCAGTACTTC.

The chain uses TRBV7-6 and TRBJ2-1, with TRBD2 matching 11 bases. There are 17 residues in the CDR3. Germline trimming cut 5 bases from V and 9 bases from J; bases unmatched to any gene: 15. The germline CDR1 and CDR2 sequences are SGHVS and FNYEAQ. This CDR3 is CASSPRIAGGPGSEQFF. DNA of the CDR3: TGTGCCAGCAGCCCCCGCATAGCGGGAGGGCCAGGATCTGAGCAGTTCTTC. The entire variable domain, with the rest obtained from reference TRBV7-6 and TRBJ2-1, is as follows: GAGVSQSPRYKVTKRGQDVALRCDPISGHVSLYWYRQALGQGPEFLTYFNYEAQQDKSGLPNDRFSAERPEGSISTLTIQRTEQRDSAMYRCASSPRIAGGPGSEQFFGPGTRLTVL.

This clonotype turned up a few times. The chain has TRBV9 and TRBJ2-7; TRBD1 agrees at 8 bases. V trimming: 0 bases; J trimming: 3 bases; junction bases outside the gene matches: 8. This CDR3 region has 16 residues. CDR1 is SGDLS, CDR2 YYNGEE, per germline. The CDR3 sequence is CASSVAGGASGYEQYF. CDR3 in DNA: TGTGCCAGCAGCGTAGCAGGGGGCGCATCAGGCTACGAGCAGTACTTC. Looking up the rest from reference TRBV9 and TRBJ2-7 gives the full variable domain: DSGVTQTPKHLITATGQRVTLRCSPRSGDLSVYWYQQSLDQGLQFLIQYYNGEERAKGNILERFSAQQFPDLHSELNLSSLELGDSALYFCASSVAGGASGYEQYFGPGTRLTVT.

This clonotype has just a few counts. The chain is built from TRBV9 and TRBJ2-3, with D possibly TRBD1 on 6 matching bases. The CDR3 covers 16 residues. Trimming took off 3 bases at V and 0 bases at J, with 14 bases between the two ends. Germline lookup yields CDR1 SGDLS and CDR2 YYNGEE. CDR3 DNA: TGTGCCAGCAGCGCCCTAGGGGGATCAAGCACAGATACGCAGTATTTT. Its protein product is CASSALGGSSTDTQYF. The full variable domain, its missing parts supplied by reference TRBV9 and TRBJ2-3, is DSGVTQTPKHLITATGQRVTLRCSPRSGDLSVYWYQQSLDQGLQFLIQYYNGEERAKGNILERFSAQQFPDLHSELNLSSLELGDSALYFCASSALGGSSTDTQYFGPGTRLTVL.

CDR3 DNA sequence: TGCGCCAGCAGATATCCGGGACTAGCGGGAGTCGACAATGAGCAGTTCTTC. Encoded protein: CASRYPGLAGVDNEQFF. The rearrangement links TRBV5-1 to TRBJ2-1; 14 positions match TRBD2. CDR3 length equals 17 residues. Germline V CDR1 and CDR2: SGHRS, YFSETQ. Germline trimming cut 5 bases from V and 5 bases from J; bases unmatched to any gene: 9.

This clonotype came up many times. V and J are TRBV7-9 and TRBJ2-7, with D possibly matching TRBD2 (5 bases). The CDR3 has 13 residues. In germline, CDR1 is SEHNR, CDR2 FQNEAQ (reference sequence). V was shortened by 6 bases and J by 0 bases, with 9 bases between the two germline ends. CDR3 sequence reads: CASSPSSSYEQYF. The CDR3 nucleotides are TGTGCCAGCAGTCCTAGCAGCTCCTACGAGCAGTACTTC.

The chain is built from TRBV6-2 or TRBV6-3 and TRBJ2-4; 7 bases match TRBD2. Germline loops: CDR1 MNHEY, CDR2 SVGEGT. The CDR3 extends over 15 amino acids. Losses at the gene ends were 6 bases for V and 1 base for J; bases not matched to a gene: 6. Here the CDR3 reads CASSREAGAKNIQYF. As DNA, the CDR3 is TGTGCCAGCAGCCGGGAGGCGGGGGCCAAAAACATTCAGTACTTC.

CDR3 residues: CARVVWDTQYF. Written as DNA, the CDR3 is TGTGCCAGGGTGGTTTGGGATACGCAGTATTTT. This chain links TRBV21-1 with TRBJ2-3. TRBV21-1 is deemed a pseudogene. The CDR3 has 11 amino acids.

The CDR3 DNA is TGTGCCAGCAGTTTAGGTGGCAGGGGGTATAGTGGCTACACCTTC. It translates to CASSLGGRGYSGYTF. This chain links TRBV12-3 or TRBV12-4 with TRBJ1-2; 7 bases map to TRBD1. The ends lost 1 base at V and 7 bases at J; junction bases unmatched: 9. The CDR3 is 15 residues long.

The chain is built from TRBV20-1 and TRBJ1-5, with a weak D call TRBD1 (6 bases). The germline gives CDR1 DFQATT, CDR2 SNEGSKA (reference sequence). The CDR3 length is 16 residues. V lost 5 bases and J 3 bases, leaving 20 bases between the germline ends. The CDR3 spells CSAGEGGRPPNQPQHF. In DNA form, the CDR3 reads TGCAGTGCTGGCGAAGGGGGACGGCCTCCCAATCAGCCCCAGCATTTT.

This clonotype was recorded many times. This chain connects TRBV14 to TRBJ2-5, with D perhaps given as TRBD1 or TRBD2 (5 bases each). Germline CDR1 is SGHDN and CDR2 is FVKESK. The CDR3 contains 13 residues. The V end was cut by 2 bases, the J end by 11 bases, with 15 bases between. DNA for the CDR3: TGTGCCAGCAGCCAAACCCGGGACCTCGCGCAGTACTTC. It is translated as CASSQTRDLAQYF. Full variable domain (outside the CDR3, taken from reference TRBV14 and TRBJ2-5): EAGVTQFPSHSVIEKGQTVTLRCDPISGHDNLYWYRRVMGKEIKFLLHFVKESKQDESGMPNNRFLAERTGGTYSTLKVQPAELEDSGVYFCASSQTRDLAQYFGPGTRLLVL.

This chain connects TRBV7-2 to TRBJ1-2, with D possibly matching TRBD1 (5 bases). Trimming removed 1 base at V and 4 bases at J, with 10 bases between. The length of the CDR3 is 14 residues. Germline V CDR1 and CDR2: SGHTA, FQGNSA. The CDR3 bases are TGTGCCAGCAGCTTAGGACCAGGGAGCTATGGCTACACCTTC. It specifies CASSLGPGSYGYTF.